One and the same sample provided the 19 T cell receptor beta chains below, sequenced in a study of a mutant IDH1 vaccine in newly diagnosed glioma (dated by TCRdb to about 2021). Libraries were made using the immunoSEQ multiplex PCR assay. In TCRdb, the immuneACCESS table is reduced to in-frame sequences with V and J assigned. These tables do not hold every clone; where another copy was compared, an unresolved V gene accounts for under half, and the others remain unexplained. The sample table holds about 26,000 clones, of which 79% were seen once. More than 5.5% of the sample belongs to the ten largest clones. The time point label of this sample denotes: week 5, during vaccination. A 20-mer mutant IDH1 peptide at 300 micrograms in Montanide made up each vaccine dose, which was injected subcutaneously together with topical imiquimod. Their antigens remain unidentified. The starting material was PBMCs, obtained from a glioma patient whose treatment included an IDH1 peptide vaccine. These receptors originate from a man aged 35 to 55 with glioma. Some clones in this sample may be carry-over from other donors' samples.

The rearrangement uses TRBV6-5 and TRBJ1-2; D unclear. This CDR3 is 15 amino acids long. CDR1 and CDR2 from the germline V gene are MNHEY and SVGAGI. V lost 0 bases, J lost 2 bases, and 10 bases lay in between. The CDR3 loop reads CASSYSLPANYGYTF. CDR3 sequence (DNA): TGTGCCAGCAGTTACTCCCTCCCTGCGAACTATGGCTACACCTTC.

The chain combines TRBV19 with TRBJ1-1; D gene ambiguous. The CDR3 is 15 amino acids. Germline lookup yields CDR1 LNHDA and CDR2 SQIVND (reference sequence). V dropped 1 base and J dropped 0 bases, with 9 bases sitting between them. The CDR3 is CASSIGYSLNTEAFF. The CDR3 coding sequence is TGTGCCAGTAGTATAGGGTACAGTCTGAACACTGAAGCTTTCTTT.

CDR3 residues: CASSPGTSQDTQYF. The CDR3 region has the DNA TGTGCCAGCAGCCCCGGGACTAGTCAAGATACGCAGTATTTT. The chain recombines TRBV7-2 with TRBJ2-3; 8 positions match TRBD2. Germline V gives CDR1 SGHTA, CDR2 FQGNSA. Trimming cost V 5 bases and J 5 bases; bases outside gene matches: 6. The CDR3 sequence is 14 residues long.

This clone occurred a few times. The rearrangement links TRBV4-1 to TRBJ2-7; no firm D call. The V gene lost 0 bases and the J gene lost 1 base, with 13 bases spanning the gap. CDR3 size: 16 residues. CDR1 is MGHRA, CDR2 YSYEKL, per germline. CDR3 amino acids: CASSQDQAVRSYEQYF. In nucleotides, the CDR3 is TGCGCCAGCAGCCAAGATCAGGCAGTGCGATCCTACGAGCAGTACTTC.

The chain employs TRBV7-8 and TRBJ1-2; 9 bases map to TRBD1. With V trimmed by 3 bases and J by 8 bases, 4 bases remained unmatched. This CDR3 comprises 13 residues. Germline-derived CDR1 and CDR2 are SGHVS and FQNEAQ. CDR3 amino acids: CASSLRDREGYTF. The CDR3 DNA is TGTGCCAGCAGCTTGAGGGACAGGGAGGGCTACACCTTC.

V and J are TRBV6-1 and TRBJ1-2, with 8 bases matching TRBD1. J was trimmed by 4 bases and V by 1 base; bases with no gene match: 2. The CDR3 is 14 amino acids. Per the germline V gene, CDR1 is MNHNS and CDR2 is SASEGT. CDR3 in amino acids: CASSEVTGVYGYTF. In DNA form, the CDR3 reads TGTGCCAGCAGTGAAGTGACAGGGGTCTATGGCTACACCTTC.

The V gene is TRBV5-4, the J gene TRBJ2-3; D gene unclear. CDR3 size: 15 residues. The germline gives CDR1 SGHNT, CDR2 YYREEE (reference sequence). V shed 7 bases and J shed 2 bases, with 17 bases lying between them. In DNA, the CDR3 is TGTGCCAGCGGCACCCAAAAAGGAACCACAGATACGCAGTATTTT. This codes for CASGTQKGTTDTQYF. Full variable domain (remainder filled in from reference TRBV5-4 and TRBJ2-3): ETGVTQSPTHLIKTRGQQVTLRCSSQSGHNTVSWYQQALGQGPQFIFQYYREEENGRGNFPPRFSGLQFPNYSSELNVNALELDDSALYLCASGTQKGTTDTQYFGPGTRLTVL.

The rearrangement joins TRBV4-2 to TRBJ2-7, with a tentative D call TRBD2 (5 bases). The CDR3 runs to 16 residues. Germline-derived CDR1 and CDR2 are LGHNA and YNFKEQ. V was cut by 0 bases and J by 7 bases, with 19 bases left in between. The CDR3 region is CASSQEVGGPREEQYF. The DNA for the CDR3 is TGTGCCAGCAGCCAAGAGGTAGGAGGTCCCCGGGAAGAGCAGTACTTC.

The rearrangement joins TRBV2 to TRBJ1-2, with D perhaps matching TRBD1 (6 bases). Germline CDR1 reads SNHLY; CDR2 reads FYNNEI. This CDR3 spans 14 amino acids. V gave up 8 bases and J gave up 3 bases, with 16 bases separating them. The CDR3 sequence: CASRLDRRYYGYTF. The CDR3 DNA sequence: TGTGCCAGCCGACTGGACAGACGTTACTATGGCTACACCTTC.

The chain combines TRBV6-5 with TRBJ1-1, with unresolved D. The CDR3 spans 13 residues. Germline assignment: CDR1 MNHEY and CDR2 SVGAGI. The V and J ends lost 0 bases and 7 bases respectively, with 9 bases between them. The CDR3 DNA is TGTGCCAGCAGTTACTCTACCGTCGGTGAAGCTTTCTTT. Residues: CASSYSTVGEAFF.

The DNA of the CDR3 is TGTGCCAGCAGCCAAGATCGCGGTAGCCAAGAGACCCAGTACTTC. Encoded protein: CASSQDRGSQETQYF. The chain couples TRBV4-2 to TRBJ2-5; D uncertain. V lost 0 bases, J lost 1 base, and 9 bases lay in between. The CDR3 loop spans 15 amino acids. Germline assignment: CDR1 LGHNA and CDR2 YNFKEQ.

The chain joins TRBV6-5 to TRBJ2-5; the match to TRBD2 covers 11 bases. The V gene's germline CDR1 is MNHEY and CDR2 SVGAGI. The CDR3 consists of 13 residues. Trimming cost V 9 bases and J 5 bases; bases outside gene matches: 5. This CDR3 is CASSLAGVETQYF. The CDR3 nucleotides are TGTGCCAGTTCACTAGCGGGGGTCGAGACCCAGTACTTC.

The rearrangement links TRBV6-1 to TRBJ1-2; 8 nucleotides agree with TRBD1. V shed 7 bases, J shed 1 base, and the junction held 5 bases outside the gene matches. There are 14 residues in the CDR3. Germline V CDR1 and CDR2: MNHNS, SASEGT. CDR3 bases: TGTGCCAGCACCATGACAGGGGTTAACTATGGCTACACCTTC. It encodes CASTMTGVNYGYTF.

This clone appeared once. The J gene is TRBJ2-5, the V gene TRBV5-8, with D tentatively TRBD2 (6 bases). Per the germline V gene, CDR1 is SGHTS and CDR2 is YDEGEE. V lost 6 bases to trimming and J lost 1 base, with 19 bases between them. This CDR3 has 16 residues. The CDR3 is CASTLEGPGGQETQYF. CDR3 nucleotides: TGTGCCAGCACCCTTGAAGGACCCGGGGGCCAAGAGACCCAGTACTTC. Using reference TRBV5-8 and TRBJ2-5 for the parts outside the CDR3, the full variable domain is EAGVTQSPTHLIKTRGQQATLRCSPISGHTSVYWYQQALGLGLQFLLWYDEGEERNRGNFPPRFSGRQFPNYSSELNVNALELEDSALYLCASTLEGPGGQETQYFGPGTRLLVL.

The CDR3 DNA is TGTGCCACCAGCCGACGGGACAGGGGTGGGGAGACCCAGTACTTC. Protein: CATSRRDRGGETQYF. This chain links TRBV15 with TRBJ2-5, with 10 positions matching TRBD1. Germline V gene lookup returns CDR1 LNHNV and CDR2 YYDKDF (reference sequence). V was pared by 5 bases and J by 5 bases, with 8 bases of the junction left unmatched. The length of the CDR3 is 15 residues.

Here the CDR3 reads CASSSLTGPTGELFF. DNA for the CDR3: TGTGCCAGCAGCTCCTTGACAGGGCCCACCGGGGAGCTGTTTTTT. The chain has TRBV7-6 and TRBJ2-2; 7 bases map to TRBD1. There are 15 residues in the CDR3. V lost 4 bases to trimming and J lost 4 bases; unmatched junction nucleotides: 6. CDR1 is SGHVS and CDR2 is FNYEAQ in the germline V gene. Variable domain in full (rest from reference TRBV7-6 and TRBJ2-2): GAGVSQSPRYKVTKRGQDVALRCDPISGHVSLYWYRQALGQGPEFLTYFNYEAQQDKSGLPNDRFSAERPEGSISTLTIQRTEQRDSAMYRCASSSLTGPTGELFFGEGSRLTVL.

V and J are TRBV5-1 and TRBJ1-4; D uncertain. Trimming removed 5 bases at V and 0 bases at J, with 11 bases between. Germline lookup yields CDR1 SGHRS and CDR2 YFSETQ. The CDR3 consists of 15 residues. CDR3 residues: CASSPPGATNEKLFF. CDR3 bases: TGCGCCAGCAGTCCACCAGGAGCAACTAATGAAAAACTGTTTTTT. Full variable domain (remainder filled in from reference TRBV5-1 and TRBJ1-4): KAGVTQTPRYLIKTRGQQVTLSCSPISGHRSVSWYQQTPGQGLQFLFEYFSETQRNKGNFPGRFSGRQFSNSRSEMNVSTLELGDSALYLCASSPPGATNEKLFFGSGTQLSVL.

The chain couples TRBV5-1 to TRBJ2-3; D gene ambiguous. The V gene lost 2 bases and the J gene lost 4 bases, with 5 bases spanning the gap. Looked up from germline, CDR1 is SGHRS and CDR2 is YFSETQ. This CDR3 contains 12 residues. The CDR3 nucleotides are TGCGCCAGCAGCTTTGGCGCAGATACGCAGTATTTT. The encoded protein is CASSFGADTQYF.

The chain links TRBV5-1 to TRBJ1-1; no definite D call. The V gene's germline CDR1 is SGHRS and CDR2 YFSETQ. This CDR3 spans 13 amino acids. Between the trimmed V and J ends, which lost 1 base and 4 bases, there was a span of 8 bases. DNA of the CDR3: TGCGCCAGCAGCTTGATTTCACGCACTGAAGCTTTCTTT. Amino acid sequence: CASSLISRTEAFF.